A single sample gave rise to the 18 T cell receptor beta chains below, sequenced in a study of read filtering for tumor transcriptome and immune sequencing. From 300 to 400 ng of RNA, a library with molecular barcoded alpha/delta and beta/gamma adaptors was made. TCRdb reprocessed the reads with MiXCR, giving one entry per CDR3 protein. The table records some 120,000 distinct CDR3 sequences, approximately 12% of them present only once. The sequenced sample consisted of a population of CD138-negative cells sorted from bone marrow. These TCRs come from a donor at least 40 years old with multiple myeloma.

The table lists this clonotype with many counts. The junction departs from the called germline gene at one end, perhaps through a read error. J is TRBJ1-1 and V is TRBV5-1; D is unresolved. This CDR3 spans 13 amino acids. CDR1 and CDR2 (germline): SGHRS, YFSETQ. The CDR3 is CASSLAGNTEAFF. The CDR3 nucleotides are TGTGCCAGCAGCTTAGCAGGGAACACTGAAGCTTTCTTT.

Ten or more counts support this clonotype. This rearrangement joins TRBV30 to TRBJ2-7; D is tentatively TRBD1 or TRBD2 (6 bases each). The CDR3 consists of 16 residues. Per the germline V gene, CDR1 is GTSNPN and CDR2 is SVGIG (reference sequence). V dropped 2 bases and J dropped 1 base, with 18 bases sitting between them. In DNA form, the CDR3 reads TGTGCCTGGAGTTTCGGGGGCGCCCCATTATCCTACGAGCAGTACTTC. It specifies CAWSFGGAPLSYEQYF.

This clonotype appeared a few times. Written as DNA, the CDR3 is TGTGCCAGCAGCTTACATTGGCAGGGCACTGAAGCTTTCTTT. Translation: CASSLHWQGTEAFF. This chain links TRBV7-6 with TRBJ1-1; a weak D match, TRBD1 (5 bases). Deletions cut 2 bases from V and 4 bases from J, with 11 bases between. Per germline, CDR1 SGHVS and CDR2 FNYEAQ. The CDR3 totals 14 residues.

This clonotype has more than one count but fewer than ten. Just one base apart from a much larger clone, this may be a read error. V usage is TRBV12-3 or TRBV12-4 and J usage is TRBJ1-2; 7 bases match TRBD1. With 5 bases clipped from V and 9 bases from J, the junction kept 9 bases outside the gene matches. CDR3 length equals 13 residues. DNA of the CDR3: TGTGCCAGCAGTCCGGGACAGATCCTTCGCTACACCTTC. This gives the protein CASSPGQILRYTF.

This clonotype was observed many times. The chain employs TRBV5-8 and TRBJ2-2, with 10 bases identical to TRBD1. The CDR3 has 16 amino acids. The junction had 8 bases not matched to a gene; V was cut back by 5 bases and J by 4 bases. The germline V gene has CDR1 SGHTS and CDR2 YDEGEE. The CDR3 coding sequence is TGTGCCAGCAGTAAAGACAGGGGGCCGAGCACCGGGGAGCTGTTTTTT. It translates to CASSKDRGPSTGELFF. Using reference TRBV5-8 and TRBJ2-2 for the parts outside the CDR3, the full variable domain is EAGVTQSPTHLIKTRGQQATLRCSPISGHTSVYWYQQALGLGLQFLLWYDEGEERNRGNFPPRFSGRQFPNYSSELNVNALELEDSALYLCASSKDRGPSTGELFFGEGSRLTVL.

This clonotype was seen at least ten times. The V call is TRBV5-4, the J call TRBJ2-1; TRBD2 matches at 9 bases. With 3 bases clipped from V and 3 bases from J, the junction kept 10 bases outside the gene matches. The length of the CDR3 is 17 residues. Germline CDR1 is SGHNT and CDR2 is YYREEE (reference sequence). CDR3 sequence: CASSSEGAGGFYNEQFF. CDR3 nucleotides: TGTGCCAGCAGCTCTGAAGGCGCGGGGGGGTTCTACAATGAGCAGTTCTTC. Drawing the rest from reference TRBV5-4 and TRBJ2-1, the complete variable domain is ETGVTQSPTHLIKTRGQQVTLRCSSQSGHNTVSWYQQALGQGPQFIFQYYREEENGRGNFPPRFSGLQFPNYSSELNVNALELDDSALYLCASSSEGAGGFYNEQFFGPGTRLTVL.

This clonotype has ten or more counts. V is TRBV2 and J is TRBJ2-1; a possible D gene is TRBD2 (6 bases). Germline CDR1 and CDR2: SNHLY and FYNNEI. Deletions cut 4 bases from V and 2 bases from J, with 12 bases between. The CDR3 contains 15 residues. The CDR3, as DNA: TGTGCCAGCAGTGGGGTAGCGGTAACCTACAATGAGCAGTTCTTC. This codes for CASSGVAVTYNEQFF. Full variable domain (outside the CDR3, taken from reference TRBV2 and TRBJ2-1): EPEVTQTPSHQVTQMGQEVILRCVPISNHLYFYWYRQILGQKVEFLVSFYNNEISEKSEIFDDQFSVERPDGSNFTLKIRSTKLEDSAMYFCASSGVAVTYNEQFFGPGTRLTVL.

In regard to this clonotype: A much larger clone differs by one base, so this may be a read error. V usage is TRBV29-1 and J usage is TRBJ2-5; tentatively, D is TRBD2 (7 bases). This CDR3 has 13 residues. The ends were cut back, 4 bases at V and 9 bases at J, with 18 bases in the middle. Germline V gene data show CDR1 as SQVTM and CDR2 as ANQGSEA. The CDR3 sequence: CSVGGGGPEAQYF. In nucleotides, the CDR3 is TGCAGCGTTGGAGGGGGGGGCCCTGAAGCCCAGTACTTC. Complete variable domain (other parts from reference TRBV29-1 and TRBJ2-5): SAVISQKPSRDICQRGTSLTIQCQVDSQVTMMFWYRQQPGQSLTLIATANQGSEATYESGFVIDKFPISRPNLTFSTLTVSNMSPEDSSIYLCSVGGGGPEAQYFGPGTRLLVL.

This clonotype was counted a few times. The chain is built from TRBV20-1 and TRBJ2-7; D might be TRBD1 (6 bases). Looked up from germline, CDR1 is DFQATT and CDR2 is SNEGSKA (reference sequence). The CDR3 runs to 13 residues. V was shortened by 5 bases and J by 3 bases, with 14 bases between the two germline ends. In DNA form, the CDR3 reads TGCAGTGCTGGGGGCGAAGCTCTCTACGAGCAGTACTTC. Residues: CSAGGEALYEQYF.

This clonotype occurred many times. The chain employs TRBV2 and TRBJ2-5; 9 bases line up with TRBD2. The CDR3 has 14 residues. Germline lookup yields CDR1 SNHLY and CDR2 FYNNEI. Trimming cost V 6 bases and J 5 bases; bases outside gene matches: 7. CDR3 nucleotides: TGTGCCAGCAGGTCCGGGACTAGCACGGAGACCCAGTACTTC. It codes for CASRSGTSTETQYF.

The chain employs TRBV12-3 or TRBV12-4 and TRBJ1-5; 7 bases match TRBD1. The CDR3 is 13 residues long. Losses at the gene ends were 7 bases for V and 5 bases for J; bases not matched to a gene: 5. CDR3 loop: CASNQQGHQPQHF. DNA for the CDR3: TGTGCCAGCAATCAACAGGGGCATCAGCCCCAGCATTTT.

This clonotype was picked up many times. V is TRBV30 and J is TRBJ1-2; no clear D. CDR1 GTSNPN and CDR2 SVGIG come from the germline V gene (reference sequence). Trimming left V 0 bases short and J 2 bases short, with 4 bases between. CDR3 length: 12 amino acids. The CDR3 is CAWSVTNYGYTF. The CDR3 bases are TGTGCCTGGAGTGTAACCAACTATGGCTACACCTTC.

This clonotype has a count of ten or more. The chain joins TRBV3-1 to TRBJ1-5; D is ambiguous. V dropped 5 bases and J dropped 1 base, with 3 bases sitting between them. Looked up from germline, CDR1 is LGHDT and CDR2 is YNNKEL (reference sequence). The CDR3 is 12 amino acids. The CDR3 sequence: CASSLSNQPQHF. CDR3 bases: TGTGCCAGCAGCTTGAGCAATCAGCCCCAGCATTTT.

Concerning this clonotype itself: A much larger clone lies a single base off, so this may be a read error. The rearrangement joins TRBV4-1 to TRBJ1-2; D is possibly TRBD1 (6 bases). Germline V CDR1 and CDR2: MGHRA, YSYEKL. This CDR3 comprises 17 residues. As DNA, the CDR3 is TGCGCCAGCAGCCAAGATCCTTTGGACAGTTTTACTTATGGCAACACCTTC. This sequence encodes CASSQDPLDSFTYGNTF.

The chain combines TRBV6-2 or TRBV6-3 with TRBJ2-5, with unresolved D. Germline loops: CDR1 MNHEY, CDR2 SVGEGT. This CDR3 is built from 17 residues. Between the trimmed V and J ends, which lost 5 bases and 4 bases, there was a span of 23 bases. CDR3 bases: TGTGCCAGCAGTAAGATCTCGGGCGGATGGCTCTTAGAGACCCAGTACTTC. It codes for CASSKISGGWLLETQYF.

Comment on this clonotype: A much larger clone lies a single base off, so this may be a read error. The V and J genes are TRBV20-1 and TRBJ1-1, with D uncertain. Looked up from germline, CDR1 is DFQATT and CDR2 is SNEGSKA (reference sequence). This CDR3 spans 11 amino acids. DNA of the CDR3: TGCAGTGCTAGCGTGAACACTGAAGCTTCCTTT. Residues: CSASVNTEASF.

The rearrangement uses TRBV28 and TRBJ2-4; TRBD2 aligns across 8 bases. Germline CDR1 and CDR2: MDHEN and SYDVKM. V shed 5 bases and J 4 bases; nucleotides not matched to a gene: 13. The length of the CDR3 is 17 residues. The CDR3 nucleotides are TGTGCCAGCAGTGCCTTAACCGGGACTAGTATGAAAAACATTCAGTACTTC. It codes for CASSALTGTSMKNIQYF.

A remark on this clonotype: A much larger clone is a single base away; this may be a read error. The rearrangement joins TRBV28 to TRBJ2-3, with D possibly matching TRBD2 (6 bases). The V gene's germline CDR1 is MDHEN and CDR2 SYDVKM. The length of the CDR3 is 16 residues. Between the trimmed V and J ends, which lost 5 bases and 2 bases, there was a span of 17 bases. The CDR3 region has the DNA TGTGCCAGCAGTAATTCGCGGGAAGACCACACAGATACGCAGTATTTT. This codes for CASSNSREDHTDTQYF.